The T cell receptor beta chain under discussion was sequenced for a study of cytomegalovirus exposure and HLA in healthy donors. General observations from the study: Through in vitro validation, three CMV-associated chains were shown to be specific for CMV antigens. A later analysis associated roughly 15,000 TCR beta sequences with HLA alleles at a 0.05 false discovery rate. Versus the approximately 700-donor mean, an Asian-associated ancestry cluster reportedly showed fewer N-insertions in a later analysis. An analysis done earlier found most TCR beta V segments productive about 90% or about 30% of the time.

The trim removed 6 bases at V and 8 bases at J, leaving 8 bases unmatched. The CDR3 covers 14 residues. The germline V gene encodes CDR1 LNHNV and CDR2 YYDKDF (reference sequence). The PCR had 60 Vbeta and 13 Jbeta primers. Profiling relied on immunoSEQ multiplex PCR, and the TCRdb table lists in-frame clones only, not all of them. The sample includes some 160,000 clones, approximately 84% seen only once; the top ten take 2.5% to 3%. A remark on this clone: Antigen: not known.

The specimen sequenced was PBMCs. J is TRBJ2-1 and V is TRBV15; 9 bases align to TRBD1. This sequence originates from a man aged 25 to 40 in good health and CMV-seropositive. Written as DNA, the CDR3 is TGTGCCACCAGATCCACCGGGACAGGGTATGAGCAGTTCTTC. Protein sequence: CATRSTGTGYEQFF.